Each of the 7 T cell receptor beta chains below was sequenced from the same sample in a study of control samples from healthy donors and cancer patients (TCRdb year 2020). Libraries came from the immunoSEQ multiplex PCR assay. This is the immuneACCESS table as TCRdb keeps it, with only in-frame sequences that have V and J called. A part of the clones is gone; compared with another copy, unresolved V genes explain less than half, and the rest is unexplained. The sample's records list about 190,000 clones. Jointly, the top ten make up roughly 2% of the sample. The sequenced sample consisted of blood. The origin of the receptors is a woman in her 30s in good health.

V is TRBV5-1 and J is TRBJ1-5; TRBD1 aligns across 8 bases. V lost 2 bases to trimming and J lost 6 bases; unmatched junction nucleotides: 7. The CDR3 runs 15 residues. The germline V gene encodes CDR1 SGHRS and CDR2 YFSETQ. The CDR3 here is CASSLSGQGGQPQHF. In nucleotides, the CDR3 is TGCGCCAGCAGCTTAAGCGGACAGGGCGGTCAGCCCCAGCATTTT.

The chain has TRBV5-8 and TRBJ2-7; D is unresolved. The CDR3 has 12 residues. V shed 1 base and J shed 3 bases, with 5 bases lying between them. Germline CDR1 and CDR2: SGHTS and YDEGEE. For the CDR3, the DNA is TGTGCCAGCAGCTTGTCACTCTACGAGCAGTACTTC. Translating it yields CASSLSLYEQYF.

The chain recombines TRBV30 with TRBJ1-2; a possible D gene is TRBD1 (5 bases). Looked up from germline, CDR1 is GTSNPN and CDR2 is SVGIG (reference sequence). The CDR3 sequence is 15 residues long. Trimming removed 1 base at V and 8 bases at J, with 20 bases between. CDR3 residues: CAWSARPSSGLGYTF. The CDR3 nucleotides read TGTGCCTGGAGTGCCCGACCCAGCTCAGGGTTGGGCTACACCTTC.

The rearrangement joins TRBV9 to TRBJ1-2; D gene unclear. With 0 bases removed from V and 1 base from J, the gap between germline ends came to 10 bases. The CDR3 is 15 residues long. Germline-derived CDR1 and CDR2 are SGDLS and YYNGEE. The CDR3 reads CASSVVRTVNYGYTF. CDR3 in DNA: TGTGCCAGCAGCGTAGTTCGCACTGTTAACTATGGCTACACCTTC.

This chain links TRBV5-1 with TRBJ2-5; no clear D gene. The CDR3 has 13 amino acids. Germline values: CDR1 SGHRS, CDR2 YFSETQ. V shed 6 bases and J shed 1 base, with 10 bases lying between them. CDR3 amino acids: CASTEHFQETQYF. Here the CDR3 DNA reads TGCGCCAGCACGGAACACTTCCAAGAGACCCAGTACTTC.

The CDR3 sequence: CASSFNLGQNEKLFF. In DNA form, the CDR3 reads TGTGCCAGCAGTTTCAACCTGGGACAGAATGAAAAACTGTTTTTT. The rearrangement links TRBV27 to TRBJ1-4, with 7 bases fitting TRBD1. The CDR3 length is 15 residues. Unmatched junction bases numbered 6, after V lost 3 bases and J lost 5 bases. The V gene's germline CDR1 is MNHEY and CDR2 SMNVEV (reference sequence).

The chain employs TRBV7-8 and TRBJ2-3; D is possibly TRBD1 (5 bases). The V and J ends lost 5 bases and 4 bases respectively, with 10 bases between them. Per the germline V gene, CDR1 is SGHVS and CDR2 is FQNEAQ. The length of the CDR3 is 13 residues. In DNA form, the CDR3 reads TGTGCCAGCAGCACACAGGTAGCAGATACGCAGTATTTT. This encodes CASSTQVADTQYF.